Shown below are 8 T cell receptor beta chains from a single sample sequenced in a study of control samples from healthy donors and cancer patients (TCRdb year 2020). Library preparation was by the immunoSEQ multiplex PCR assay. TCRdb re-hosts the immuneACCESS table, in-frame sequences only. Its copies lack some clones; in the studies checked, an unresolved V gene accounts for under half of them, and the cause for the rest is not known. Here the sample has 110,000 or so clones; 70% to 85% occur a single time. The ten largest clones capture approximately 7% of the sample. The sample was blood. The source is a man aged 18 to 30 in good health.

V and J are TRBV27 and TRBJ2-2, with TRBD2 matching over 13 bases. Unmatched junction bases numbered 8, after V lost 7 bases and J lost 3 bases. This CDR3 has 17 amino acids. The germline gives CDR1 MNHEY, CDR2 SMNVEV (reference sequence). CDR3 in amino acids: CASTRTSGGPHTGELFF. CDR3 in DNA: TGTGCCAGCACCCGGACTAGCGGGGGCCCTCACACCGGGGAGCTGTTTTTT.

The V gene is TRBV29-1, the J gene TRBJ1-1, with 10 bases fitting TRBD1. The germline V gene encodes CDR1 SQVTM and CDR2 ANQGSEA. V was pared by 5 bases and J by 6 bases, with 18 bases of the junction left unmatched. CDR3 size: 17 residues. CDR3 DNA: TGCAGCGTTTACCGGGGACAGGGGACGATGGGGGAAGCTGAAGCTTTCTTT. Its translation is CSVYRGQGTMGEAEAFF.

This clone was recorded once. The chain carries TRBV19 and TRBJ1-6; TRBD1 matches 8 bases. CDR1 is LNHDA, CDR2 SQIVND, per germline (reference sequence). This CDR3 has 15 residues. Trimming cost V 7 bases and J 10 bases; bases outside gene matches: 12. The CDR3 sequence: CASTHRTGSYSPLHF. In nucleotides, the CDR3 is TGTGCCAGTACTCACCGGACAGGGAGTTACTCACCCCTCCACTTT.

The chain carries TRBV24-1 and TRBJ2-2, with 12 bases aligning to TRBD2. Germline CDR1 and CDR2: KGHDR and SFDVKD. Trimming took 4 bases from V and 7 from J; bases not matched to a gene: 9. This CDR3 is 17 amino acids long. The CDR3 DNA follows: TGTGCCACCAGTGAGTCCCTAGCGGGGGGGCTTGGCGGGGAGCTGTTTTTT. This codes for CATSESLAGGLGGELFF.

The chain employs TRBV12-3 or TRBV12-4 and TRBJ1-2, with 7 nucleotides matching TRBD1. The CDR3 runs to 12 residues. J gave up 7 bases and V 8 bases, and 7 bases lay outside the gene matches. The CDR3 loop is CASVGPGGGYTF. Here the CDR3 DNA reads TGTGCCAGCGTGGGGCCAGGGGGTGGCTACACCTTC.

The sample holds one count of this clone. The chain combines TRBV18 with TRBJ1-2; D gene unclear. The V gene lost 6 bases and the J gene lost 2 bases, with 13 bases spanning the gap. The germline CDR1 and CDR2 sequences are KGHSH and LQKENI. This CDR3 comprises 14 residues. The CDR3 DNA reads as TGTGCCAGCTCCAGGAAGCCGACGAACTATGGCTACACCTTC. It is translated as CASSRKPTNYGYTF.

The J gene is TRBJ1-1, the V gene TRBV3-1 (or the pseudogene TRBV3-2); 7 bases align to TRBD1. Germline-derived CDR1 and CDR2 are LGHDT and YNNKEL (reference sequence). Germline trimming cut 4 bases from V and 9 bases from J; bases unmatched to any gene: 5. The CDR3 is 12 amino acids. The CDR3 loop is CASSLEGAKAFF. The CDR3 nucleotides are TGTGCCAGCAGCCTTGAGGGGGCGAAAGCTTTCTTT.

The rearrangement uses TRBV24-1 and TRBJ2-2, with 8 bases lining up with TRBD2. V shed 0 bases and J 1 base; nucleotides not matched to a gene: 6. CDR1 is KGHDR, CDR2 SFDVKD, per germline. The CDR3 runs to 18 residues. In DNA, the CDR3 is TGTGCCACCAGTGATTTGCGCTCAGGGACTAGGAACACCGGGGAGCTGTTTTTT. Translated: CATSDLRSGTRNTGELFF.